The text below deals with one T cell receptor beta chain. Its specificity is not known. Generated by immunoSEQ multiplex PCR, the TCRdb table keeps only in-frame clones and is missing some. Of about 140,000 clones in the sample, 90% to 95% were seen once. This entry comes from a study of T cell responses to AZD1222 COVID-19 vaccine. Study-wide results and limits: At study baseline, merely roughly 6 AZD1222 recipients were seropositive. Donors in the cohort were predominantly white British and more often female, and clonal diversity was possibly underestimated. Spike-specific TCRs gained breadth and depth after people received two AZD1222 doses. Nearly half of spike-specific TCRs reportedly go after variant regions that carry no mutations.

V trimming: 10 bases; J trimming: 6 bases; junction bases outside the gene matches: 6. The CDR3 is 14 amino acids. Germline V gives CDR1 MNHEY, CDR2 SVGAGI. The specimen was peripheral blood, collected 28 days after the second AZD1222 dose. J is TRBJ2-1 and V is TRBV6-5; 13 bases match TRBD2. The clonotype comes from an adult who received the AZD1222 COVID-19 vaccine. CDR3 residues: CATRTSGRANEQFF. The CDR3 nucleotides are TGTGCCACCCGAACTAGCGGGAGGGCCAATGAGCAGTTCTTC.